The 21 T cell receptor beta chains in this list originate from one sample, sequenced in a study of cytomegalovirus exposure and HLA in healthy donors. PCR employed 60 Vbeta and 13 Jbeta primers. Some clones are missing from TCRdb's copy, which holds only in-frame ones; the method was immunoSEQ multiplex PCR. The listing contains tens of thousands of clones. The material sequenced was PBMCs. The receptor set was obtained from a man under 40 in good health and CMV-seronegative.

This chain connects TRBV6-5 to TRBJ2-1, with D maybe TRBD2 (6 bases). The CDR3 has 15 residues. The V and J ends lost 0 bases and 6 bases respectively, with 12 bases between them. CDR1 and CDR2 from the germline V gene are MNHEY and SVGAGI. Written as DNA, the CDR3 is TGTGCCAGCAGTTACTCCCCGCGGGGCCGCAATGAGCAGTTCTTC. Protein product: CASSYSPRGRNEQFF.

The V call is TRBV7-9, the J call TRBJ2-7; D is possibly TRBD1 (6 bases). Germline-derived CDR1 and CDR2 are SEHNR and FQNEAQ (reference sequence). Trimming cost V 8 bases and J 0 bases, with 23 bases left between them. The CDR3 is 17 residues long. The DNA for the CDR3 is TGTGCCAGCGTAAAAGGATCGGACAGCCTATTCTCCTACGAGCAGTACTTC. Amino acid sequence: CASVKGSDSLFSYEQYF. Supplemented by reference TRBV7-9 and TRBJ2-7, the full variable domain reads DTGVSQNPRHKITKRGQNVTFRCDPISEHNRLYWYRQTLGQGPEFLTYFQNEAQLEKSRLLSDRFSAERPKGSFSTLEIQRTEQGDSAMYLCASVKGSDSLFSYEQYFGPGTRLTVT.

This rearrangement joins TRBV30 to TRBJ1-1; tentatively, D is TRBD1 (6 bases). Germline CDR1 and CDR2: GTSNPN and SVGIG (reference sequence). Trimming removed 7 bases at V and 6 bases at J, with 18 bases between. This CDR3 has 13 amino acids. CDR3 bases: TGTGCCTTTACCTCCAGGGGCGGATCTGAAGCTTTCTTT. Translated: CAFTSRGGSEAFF.

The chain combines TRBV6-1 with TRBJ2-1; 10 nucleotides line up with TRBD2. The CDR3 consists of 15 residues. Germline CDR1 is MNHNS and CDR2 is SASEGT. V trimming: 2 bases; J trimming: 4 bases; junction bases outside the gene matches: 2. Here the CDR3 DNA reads TGTGCCAGCAGTGAACGTAGCGGGGGGTACAATGAGCAGTTCTTC. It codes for CASSERSGGYNEQFF.

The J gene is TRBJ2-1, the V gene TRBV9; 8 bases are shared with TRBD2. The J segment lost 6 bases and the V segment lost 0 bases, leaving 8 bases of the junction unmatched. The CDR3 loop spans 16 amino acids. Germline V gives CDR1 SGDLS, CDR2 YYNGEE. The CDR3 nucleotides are TGTGCCAGCAGCGTAGTTGGGACTAGTTTAGGCAATGAGCAGTTCTTC. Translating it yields CASSVVGTSLGNEQFF.

The CDR3 coding sequence is TGTGCCAGCAGCTTGTGGCAGAAAGGCACAGATACGCAGTATTTT. Protein: CASSLWQKGTDTQYF. The chain employs TRBV5-4 and TRBJ2-3; no reliable D call. This CDR3 contains 15 residues. Germline V lookup: CDR1 SGHNT, CDR2 YYREEE (reference sequence). With 1 base removed from V and 1 base from J, the gap between germline ends came to 10 bases.

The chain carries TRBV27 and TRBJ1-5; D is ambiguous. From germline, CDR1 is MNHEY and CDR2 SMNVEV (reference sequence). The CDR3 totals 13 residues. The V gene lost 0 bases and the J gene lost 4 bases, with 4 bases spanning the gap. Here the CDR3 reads CASSLSRNQPQHF. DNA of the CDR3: TGTGCCAGCAGTTTATCGAGGAATCAGCCCCAGCATTTT.

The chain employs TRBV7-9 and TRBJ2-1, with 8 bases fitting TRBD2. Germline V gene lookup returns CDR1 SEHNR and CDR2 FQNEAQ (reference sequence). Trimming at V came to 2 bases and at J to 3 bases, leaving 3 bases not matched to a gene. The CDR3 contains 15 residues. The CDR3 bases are TGTGCCAGCAGCTTAATACTAGCGGACTACAATGAGCAGTTCTTC. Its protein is CASSLILADYNEQFF.

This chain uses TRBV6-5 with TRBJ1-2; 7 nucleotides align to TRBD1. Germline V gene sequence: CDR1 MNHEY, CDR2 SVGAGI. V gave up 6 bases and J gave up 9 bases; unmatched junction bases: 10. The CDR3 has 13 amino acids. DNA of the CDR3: TGTGCCAGCAGCCGACAGGGCATCGACAGCTACACCTTC. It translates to CASSRQGIDSYTF.

The CDR3 nucleotides are TGTGCCATCAGTGACACTAGTCGTCCAGATACGCAGTATTTT. This codes for CAISDTSRPDTQYF. This chain links TRBV10-3 with TRBJ2-3; a possible D gene is TRBD2 (5 bases). With 3 bases removed from V and 4 bases from J, the gap between germline ends came to 11 bases. The CDR3 runs 14 residues. Germline loops: CDR1 ENHRY, CDR2 SYGVKD.

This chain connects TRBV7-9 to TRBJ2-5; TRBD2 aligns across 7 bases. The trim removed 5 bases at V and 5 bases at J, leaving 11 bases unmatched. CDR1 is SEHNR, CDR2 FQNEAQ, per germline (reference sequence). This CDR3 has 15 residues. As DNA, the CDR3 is TGTGCCAGCAGCACCAGGGACTTCGGGAGGGAGACCCAGTACTTC. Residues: CASSTRDFGRETQYF.

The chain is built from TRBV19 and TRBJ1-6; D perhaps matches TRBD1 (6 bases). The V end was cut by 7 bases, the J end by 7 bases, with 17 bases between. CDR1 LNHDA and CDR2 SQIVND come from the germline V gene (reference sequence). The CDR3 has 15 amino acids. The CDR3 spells CASNQGKFSNSPLHF. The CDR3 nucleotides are TGTGCCAGTAATCAGGGGAAATTTTCGAATTCACCCCTCCACTTT.

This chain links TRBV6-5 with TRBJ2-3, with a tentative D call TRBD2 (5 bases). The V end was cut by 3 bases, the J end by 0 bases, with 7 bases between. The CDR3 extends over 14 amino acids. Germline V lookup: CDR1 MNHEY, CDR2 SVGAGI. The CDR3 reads CASSYGRSTDTQYF. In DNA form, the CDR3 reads TGTGCCAGCAGTTATGGGAGAAGCACAGATACGCAGTATTTT.

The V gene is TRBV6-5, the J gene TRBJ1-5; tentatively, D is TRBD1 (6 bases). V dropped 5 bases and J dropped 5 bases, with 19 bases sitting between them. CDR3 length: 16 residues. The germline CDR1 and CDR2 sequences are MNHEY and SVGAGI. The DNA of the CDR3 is TGTGCCAGCAGTAACTACGCAGGGGCCGCCGATCAGCCCCAGCATTTT. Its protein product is CASSNYAGAADQPQHF.

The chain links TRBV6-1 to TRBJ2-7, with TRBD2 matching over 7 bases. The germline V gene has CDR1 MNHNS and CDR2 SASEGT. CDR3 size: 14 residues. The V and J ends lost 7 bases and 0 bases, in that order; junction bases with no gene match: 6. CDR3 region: CASITGLSSYEQYF. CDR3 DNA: TGTGCCAGCATTACGGGACTAAGCTCCTACGAGCAGTACTTC.

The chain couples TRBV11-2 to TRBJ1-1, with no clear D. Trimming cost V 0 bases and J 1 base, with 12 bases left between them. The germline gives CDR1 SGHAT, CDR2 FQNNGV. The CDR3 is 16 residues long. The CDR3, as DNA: TGTGCCAGCAGCTTAGACGGGGTAGGCGGGAACACTGAAGCTTTCTTT. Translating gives CASSLDGVGGNTEAFF.

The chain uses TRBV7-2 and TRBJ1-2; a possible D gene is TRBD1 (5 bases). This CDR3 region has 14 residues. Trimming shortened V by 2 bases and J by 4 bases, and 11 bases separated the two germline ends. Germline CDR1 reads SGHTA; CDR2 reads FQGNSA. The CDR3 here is CASSLMRQGYGYTF. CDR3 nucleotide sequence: TGTGCCAGCAGCTTAATGCGCCAGGGCTATGGCTACACCTTC.

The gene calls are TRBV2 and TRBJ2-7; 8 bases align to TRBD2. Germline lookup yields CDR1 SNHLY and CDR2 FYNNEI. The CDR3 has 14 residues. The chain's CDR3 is CAIRKGGLVYEQYF. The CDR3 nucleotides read TGTGCAATTCGGAAGGGGGGACTAGTCTACGAGCAGTACTTC.

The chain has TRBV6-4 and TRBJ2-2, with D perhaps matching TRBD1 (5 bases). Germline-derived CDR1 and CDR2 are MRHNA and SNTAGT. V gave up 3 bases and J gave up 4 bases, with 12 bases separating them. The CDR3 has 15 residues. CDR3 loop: CASSEATEFTGELFF. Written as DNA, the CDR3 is TGTGCCAGCAGTGAAGCGACAGAATTCACCGGGGAGCTGTTTTTT.

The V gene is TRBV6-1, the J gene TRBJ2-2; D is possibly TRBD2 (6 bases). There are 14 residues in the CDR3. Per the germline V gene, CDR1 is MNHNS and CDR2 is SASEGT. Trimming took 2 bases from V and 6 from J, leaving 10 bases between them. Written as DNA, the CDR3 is TGTGCCAGCAGTGAAAAAGGGGAGGCCGGGGAGCTGTTTTTT. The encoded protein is CASSEKGEAGELFF.

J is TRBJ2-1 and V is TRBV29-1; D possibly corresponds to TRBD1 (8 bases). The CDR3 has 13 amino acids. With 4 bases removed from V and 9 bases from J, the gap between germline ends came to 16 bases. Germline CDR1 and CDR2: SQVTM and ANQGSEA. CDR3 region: CSVVTGEGSEQFF. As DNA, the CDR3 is TGCAGCGTTGTGACAGGGGAGGGGAGTGAGCAGTTCTTC.